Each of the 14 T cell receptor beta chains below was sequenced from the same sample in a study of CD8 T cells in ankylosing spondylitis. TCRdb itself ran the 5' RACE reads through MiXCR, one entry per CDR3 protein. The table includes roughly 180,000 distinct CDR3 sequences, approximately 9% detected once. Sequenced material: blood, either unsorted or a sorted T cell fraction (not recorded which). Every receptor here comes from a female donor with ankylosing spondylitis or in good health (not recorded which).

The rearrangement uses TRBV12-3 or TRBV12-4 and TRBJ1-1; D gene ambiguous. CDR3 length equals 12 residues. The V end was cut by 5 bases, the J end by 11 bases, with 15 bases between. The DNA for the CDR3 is TGTGCCAGCAGTCCATCGGGCGGTGGGGCTTTCTTT. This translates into CASSPSGGGAFF.

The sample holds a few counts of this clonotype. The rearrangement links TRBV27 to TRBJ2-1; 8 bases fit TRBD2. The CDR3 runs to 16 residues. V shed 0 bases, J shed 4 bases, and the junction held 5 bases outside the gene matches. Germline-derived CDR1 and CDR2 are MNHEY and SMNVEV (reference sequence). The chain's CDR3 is CASSLSGLGGYNEQFF. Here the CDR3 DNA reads TGTGCCAGCAGTTTATCGGGACTAGGAGGGTACAATGAGCAGTTCTTC.

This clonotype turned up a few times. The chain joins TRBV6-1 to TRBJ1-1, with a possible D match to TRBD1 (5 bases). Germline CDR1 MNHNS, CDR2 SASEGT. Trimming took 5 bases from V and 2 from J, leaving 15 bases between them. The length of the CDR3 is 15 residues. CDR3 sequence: CASSTSRVSNTEAFF. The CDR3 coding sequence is TGTGCCAGCAGTACCTCCAGGGTATCCAACACTGAAGCTTTCTTT.

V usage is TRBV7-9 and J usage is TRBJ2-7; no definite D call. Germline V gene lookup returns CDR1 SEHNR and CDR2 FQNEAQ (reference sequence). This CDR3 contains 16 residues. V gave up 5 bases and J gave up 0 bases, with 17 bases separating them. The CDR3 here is CASSPAFGVNSYEQYF. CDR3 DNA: TGTGCCAGCAGCCCGGCTTTCGGCGTAAACTCCTACGAGCAGTACTTC.

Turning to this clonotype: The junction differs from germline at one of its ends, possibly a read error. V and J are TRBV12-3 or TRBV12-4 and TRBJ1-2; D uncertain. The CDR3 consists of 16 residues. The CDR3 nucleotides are TGTGTCAGCAGCGGGTCCCCGATTGGCCCCGGAGATGGCTACACCTTC. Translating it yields CVSSGSPIGPGDGYTF.

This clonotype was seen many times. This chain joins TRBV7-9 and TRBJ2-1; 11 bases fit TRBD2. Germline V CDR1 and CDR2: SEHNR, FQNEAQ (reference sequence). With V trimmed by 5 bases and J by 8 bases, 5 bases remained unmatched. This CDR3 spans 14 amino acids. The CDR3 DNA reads TGTGCCAGCAGCACTAGCGGGAGCTGGCATGAGCAGTTCTTC. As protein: CASSTSGSWHEQFF.

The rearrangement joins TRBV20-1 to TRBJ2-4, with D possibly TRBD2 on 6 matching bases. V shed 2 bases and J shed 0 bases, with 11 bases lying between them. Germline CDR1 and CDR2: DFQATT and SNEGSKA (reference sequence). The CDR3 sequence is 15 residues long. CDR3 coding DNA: TGCAGTGCTAGAATCGGGAGCGGAGCCAAAAACATTCAGTACTTC. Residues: CSARIGSGAKNIQYF.

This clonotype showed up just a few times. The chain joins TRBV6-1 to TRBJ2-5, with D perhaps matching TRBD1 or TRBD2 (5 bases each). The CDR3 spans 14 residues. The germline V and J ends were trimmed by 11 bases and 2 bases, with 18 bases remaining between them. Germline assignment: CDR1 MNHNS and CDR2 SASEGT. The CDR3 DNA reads TGTGCCTCCTGGAACGGGGCTATTCAAGAGACCCAGTACTTC. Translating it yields CASWNGAIQETQYF.

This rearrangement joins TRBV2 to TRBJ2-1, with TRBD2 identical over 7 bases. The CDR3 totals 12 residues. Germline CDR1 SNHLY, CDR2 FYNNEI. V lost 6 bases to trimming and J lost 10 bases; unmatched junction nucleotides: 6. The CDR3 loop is CASRGGEKEQFF. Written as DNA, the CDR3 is TGTGCCAGCAGGGGGGGGGAAAAAGAGCAGTTCTTC.

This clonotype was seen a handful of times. This CDR3 is CASSFRLAVNYEQYF. CDR3 nucleotides: TGTGCCAGCAGCTTTAGACTAGCGGTTAACTACGAGCAGTACTTC. The genes are TRBV5-4 and TRBJ2-7, with TRBD2 matching 9 bases. CDR3 length equals 15 residues. Per the germline V gene, CDR1 is SGHNT and CDR2 is YYREEE (reference sequence). Trimming cost V 2 bases and J 3 bases; bases outside gene matches: 6. Full variable domain (missing parts from reference TRBV5-4 and TRBJ2-7): ETGVTQSPTHLIKTRGQQVTLRCSSQSGHNTVSWYQQALGQGPQFIFQYYREEENGRGNFPPRFSGLQFPNYSSELNVNALELDDSALYLCASSFRLAVNYEQYFGPGTRLTVT.

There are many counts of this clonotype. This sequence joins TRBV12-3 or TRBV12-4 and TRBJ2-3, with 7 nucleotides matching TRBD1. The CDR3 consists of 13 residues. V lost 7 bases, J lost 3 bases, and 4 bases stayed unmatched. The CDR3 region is CASTQTGTDTQYF. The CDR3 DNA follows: TGTGCCAGCACCCAGACAGGGACAGATACGCAGTATTTT.

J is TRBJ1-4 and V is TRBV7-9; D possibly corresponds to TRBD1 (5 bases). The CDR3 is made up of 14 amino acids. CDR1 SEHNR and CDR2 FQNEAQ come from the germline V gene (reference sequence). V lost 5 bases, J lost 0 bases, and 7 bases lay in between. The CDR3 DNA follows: TGTGCCAGCAGCCGACAGCCAACTAATGAAAAACTGTTTTTT. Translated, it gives CASSRQPTNEKLFF.

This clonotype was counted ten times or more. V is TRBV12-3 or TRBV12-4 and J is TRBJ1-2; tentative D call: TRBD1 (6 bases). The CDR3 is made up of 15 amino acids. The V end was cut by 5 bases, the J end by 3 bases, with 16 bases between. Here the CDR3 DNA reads TGTGCCAGCAGTCACCTCTTGGACAGTCACTATGGCTACACCTTC. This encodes CASSHLLDSHYGYTF.

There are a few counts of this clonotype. CDR3 coding DNA: TGTGCCAGCAGCCACAGTAGCAGTGGGTGGGTCAATGAGCAGTTCTTC. This translates into CASSHSSSGWVNEQFF. The chain joins TRBV3-1 to TRBJ2-1; D remains ambiguous. Germline V gives CDR1 LGHDT, CDR2 YNNKEL (reference sequence). CDR3 length: 16 residues. Trimming cost V 3 bases and J 6 bases, with 18 bases left between them.